This T cell receptor (beta chain) was identified during a study of CD8+ T cells in alopecia areata. Overall study context: The protocol delivered tofacitinib for 6 to 18 months, then withdrew it for 6 months. Severity in treated patients was scored by percentage of scalp area affected.

Remarks on this clone: Its antigen is unknown.

Points from the study as a whole: Clonality was higher in lesional than normal scalp, especially in alopecia totalis/universalis. The presence of one nonresponder keeps the tie between baseline CD8+ expansion and response uncertain.

Sequencing templates came from extracted RNA that was reverse transcribed into cDNA. Measured with immunoSEQ multiplex PCR; TCRdb has only the in-frame clones, and not every one. The sample gives around 290,000 clones, 58% of which show up once; approximately 1.7% is in the top ten. Treatment of the sample: oral pan-JAK inhibitor, 5-10 mg twice daily. This CDR3 region has 15 residues. V lost 8 bases and J lost 7; bases outside the gene matches: 13. CDR1 and CDR2 (germline): SNHLY, FYNNEI. The J gene is TRBJ2-4, the V gene TRBV2; TRBD1 matches at 8 bases. The sequence derives from a human donor with alopecia areata. The sequencing here drew on CD4+ T cells sorted from blood, taken at week 24, from a patient treated with tofacitinib. This CDR3 reads CASSPGAGGSNIQYF. DNA for the CDR3: TGTGCCAGCTCCCCAGGGGCAGGGGGCTCGAACATTCAGTACTTC.